Listed below are T cell receptor beta chains from one sample, sequenced in a study of shared clonotypes between healthy human individuals. Here immunoSEQ multiplex PCR was the method, and the copy in TCRdb shows in-frame clones only, minus some. The profile covers 2 million to 2.5 million clones, with roughly 94% appearing a single time and roughly 1% taken by the ten largest. Material: naive CD8+ T cells sorted from blood. The receptor set was obtained from a man younger than 35 in good health. CDR3s include the opening cysteine and the closing phenylalanine or tryptophan. The D gene is left open where the match is weak.

V gene: TRBV2
J gene: TRBJ2-7
D gene: TRBD1
CDR3 DNA: TGTGCCAACGGACAGGTGGGGTCGACCGAGCAGTACTTC
CDR3 protein: CANGQVGSTEQYF

V gene: TRBV7-8
J gene: TRBJ2-6
D gene: NA
CDR3 DNA: TGTGCCAGCAGCCCGCCCGAGGCAGCCACGCACTCTGGGGCCAACGTCCTGACTTTC
CDR3 protein: CASSPPEAATHSGANVLTF

V gene: TRBV13
J gene: TRBJ2-1
D gene: TRBD2
CDR3 DNA: TGTGCCAGCAGCCCCGGCGGACTAGCGCCATTAGTCCATGAGCAGTTCTTC
CDR3 protein: CASSPGGLAPLVHEQFF

V gene: TRBV27
J gene: TRBJ2-2
D gene: TRBD1
CDR3 DNA: TGTGCCAGCAGCGAGACAGGGCCCACCGGGGAGCTGTTTTTT
CDR3 protein: CASSETGPTGELFF

V gene: TRBV4-1
J gene: TRBJ2-5
D gene: TRBD2
CDR3 DNA: TGCGCCAGCAGCCCCGGGGGAGGGCAAGAGACCCAGTACTTC
CDR3 protein: CASSPGGGQETQYF

V gene: TRBV19
J gene: TRBJ2-7
D gene: TRBD1
CDR3 DNA: TGTGCCAGTAGTAGCGGACAGGTTGAGTTGGACGAGCAGTACTTC
CDR3 protein: CASSSGQVELDEQYF

V gene: TRBV27
J gene: TRBJ2-6
D gene: NA
CDR3 DNA: TGTGCCAGCAGTTTAATTCAAGCCTTGGGTGGGGCCAACGTCCTGACTTTC
CDR3 protein: CASSLIQALGGANVLTF

V gene: TRBV6-6
J gene: TRBJ2-5
D gene: TRBD2
CDR3 DNA: TGTGCCAGCAATCGACTAGCGGGAGATGAGACCCAGTACTTC
CDR3 protein: CASNRLAGDETQYF

V gene: TRBV29-1
J gene: TRBJ2-7
D gene: TRBD1
CDR3 DNA: TGCAGCGTTGACTTGGGGACAGGGAGGCACGAGCAGTACTTC
CDR3 protein: CSVDLGTGRHEQYF

V gene: TRBV6-5
J gene: TRBJ2-7
D gene: NA
CDR3 DNA: TGTGCCAGCAGTTACCAAGCCGGAGGCTACGAGCAGTACTTC
CDR3 protein: CASSYQAGGYEQYF

V gene: TRBV27
J gene: TRBJ2-2
D gene: NA
CDR3 DNA: TGTGCCAGCAGTCTTTTCACCGGGGAGCTGTTTTTT
CDR3 protein: CASSLFTGELFF

V gene: TRBV30
J gene: TRBJ2-7
D gene: TRBD1
CDR3 DNA: TGTGCCTGGAGTGGACAGGGTAGCTACGAGCAGTACTTC
CDR3 protein: CAWSGQGSYEQYF

V gene: TRBV27
J gene: TRBJ2-1
D gene: TRBD2
CDR3 DNA: TGTGCCAGCAGCGGATGGATTAGCGGGGGTTCCTCCTACAATGAGCAGTTCTTC
CDR3 protein: CASSGWISGGSSYNEQFF

V gene: TRBV6-5
J gene: TRBJ1-1
D gene: NA
CDR3 DNA: TGTGCCAGCAGTTACGGGGAAGTGAACACTGAAGCTTTCTTT
CDR3 protein: CASSYGEVNTEAFF

V gene: TRBV7-9
J gene: TRBJ1-3
D gene: NA
CDR3 DNA: TGTGCCAGCAGCCCACCGGGACCGCGCTCTGGAAACACCATATATTTT
CDR3 protein: CASSPPGPRSGNTIYF